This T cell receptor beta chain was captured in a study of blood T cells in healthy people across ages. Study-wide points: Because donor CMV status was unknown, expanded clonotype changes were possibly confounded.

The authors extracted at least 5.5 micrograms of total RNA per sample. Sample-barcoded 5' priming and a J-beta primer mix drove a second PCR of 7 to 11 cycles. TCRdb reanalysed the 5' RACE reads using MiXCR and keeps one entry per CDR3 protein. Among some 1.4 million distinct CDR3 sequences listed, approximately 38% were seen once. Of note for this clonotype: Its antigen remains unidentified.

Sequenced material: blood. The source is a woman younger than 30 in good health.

The CDR3 spells CASSLYRGETEAFF. The CDR3 DNA is TGCGCCAGCAGCTTGTACCGAGGGGAAACTGAAGCTTTCTTT. The V gene is TRBV5-1, the J gene TRBJ1-1; a weak D match, TRBD1 (5 bases). CDR3 size: 14 residues. The V and J ends lost 1 base and 5 bases respectively, with 12 bases between them. Germline V gives CDR1 SGHRS, CDR2 YFSETQ.